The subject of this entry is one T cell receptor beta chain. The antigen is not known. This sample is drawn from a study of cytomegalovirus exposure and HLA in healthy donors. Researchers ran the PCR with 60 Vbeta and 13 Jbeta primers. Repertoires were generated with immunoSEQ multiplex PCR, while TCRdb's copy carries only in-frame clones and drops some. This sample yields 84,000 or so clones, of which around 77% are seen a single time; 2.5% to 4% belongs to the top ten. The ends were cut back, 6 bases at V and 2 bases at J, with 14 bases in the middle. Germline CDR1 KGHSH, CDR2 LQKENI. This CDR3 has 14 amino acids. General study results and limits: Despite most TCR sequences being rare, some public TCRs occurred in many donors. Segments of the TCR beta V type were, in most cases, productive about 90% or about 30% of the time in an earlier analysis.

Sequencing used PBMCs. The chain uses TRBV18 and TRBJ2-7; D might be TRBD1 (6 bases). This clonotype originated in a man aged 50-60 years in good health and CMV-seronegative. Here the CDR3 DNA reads TGTGCCAGCTCTGGTGACAGGATAACCTACGAGCAGTACTTC. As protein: CASSGDRITYEQYF.